The 2 T cell receptor beta chains below all came from one sample that was sequenced in a study of long-term antiretroviral therapy in people with HIV. Runs used v3.0 of the immunoSEQ assay and were done at survey level. Clones were sequenced by immunoSEQ multiplex PCR, and TCRdb holds only the in-frame ones, with some missing. This table has about 35,000 clones, approximately 83% appearing once. The sequenced sample was unsorted PBMCs, obtained 2.2 years after starting antiretroviral therapy. Source of these receptors: a man between 18 and 35 years old with HIV.

V usage is TRBV6-6 and J usage is TRBJ2-1; D is uncertain. This CDR3 contains 15 residues. Germline V gene data show CDR1 as MNHNY and CDR2 as SVGAGI (reference sequence). V gave up 0 bases and J gave up 7 bases, with 13 bases separating them. The CDR3 region has the DNA TGTGCCAGCAGTTACTCGATTGAAGATGGGAATGAGCAGTTCTTC. Translated, it gives CASSYSIEDGNEQFF.

V usage is TRBV7-6 and J usage is TRBJ1-1, with D unclear. V lost 0 bases to trimming and J lost 4 bases, with 6 bases between them. The germline gives CDR1 SGHVS, CDR2 FNYEAQ. The CDR3 extends over 13 amino acids. The CDR3 is CASSLAQSTEAFF. For the CDR3, the DNA is TGTGCCAGCAGCTTAGCGCAGAGCACTGAAGCTTTCTTT.